The rows below give T cell receptor beta chains drawn from one sample of a study of cytomegalovirus exposure and HLA in healthy donors. Profiled with immunoSEQ multiplex PCR; TCRdb holds only in-frame clones, not every one. The sample totals 150,000 to 200,000 clones. The sample consisted of PBMCs. The receptors come from a man aged 30 to 45 in good health and CMV-seronegative. CDR3s include the opening cysteine and the closing phenylalanine or tryptophan. The D gene is left open where the match is weak.

v_call: TRBV28
d_call: TRBD2
j_call: TRBJ2-1
cdr3_nt: TGTGCCGGCGGACTAGCGGGAGGCTCCTACAATGAGCAGTTCTTC
cdr3_aa: CAGGLAGGSYNEQFF

v_call: TRBV6-5
d_call: TRBD2
j_call: TRBJ2-3
cdr3_nt: TGTGCCAGCAGTACGGGACTAGCAGCAGATACGCAGTATTTT
cdr3_aa: CASSTGLAADTQYF

v_call: TRBV2
d_call: .
j_call: TRBJ2-7
cdr3_nt: TGTGCCAGCAGTGCCCGAAGGAGGGGGGGCTTCGACTCCTACGAGCAGTACTTC
cdr3_aa: CASSARRRGGFDSYEQYF

v_call: TRBV5-1
d_call: TRBD1
j_call: TRBJ1-2
cdr3_nt: TGCGCCAGCAGCTCGGGACAGGGGGCGTCGTATGGCTACACCTTC
cdr3_aa: CASSSGQGASYGYTF

v_call: TRBV30
d_call: TRBD1
j_call: TRBJ2-7
cdr3_nt: TGTGCCGTAAGCCGAATCTCAGACAGGGCCTCCTACGAGCAGTACTTC
cdr3_aa: CAVSRISDRASYEQYF

v_call: TRBV5-1
d_call: TRBD2
j_call: TRBJ2-2
cdr3_nt: TGCGCCAGCAGTCTAGCGGGAGAGGGAACCGGGGAGCTGTTTTTT
cdr3_aa: CASSLAGEGTGELFF

v_call: TRBV5-6
d_call: TRBD1
j_call: TRBJ2-1
cdr3_nt: TGTGCCAGCAGCTACTCGACAGGGGACGAGCAGTTCTTC
cdr3_aa: CASSYSTGDEQFF

v_call: TRBV4-1
d_call: .
j_call: TRBJ2-2
cdr3_nt: TGCGCCAGCAGCCAACTTATACAGACCGGGGAGCTGTTTTTT
cdr3_aa: CASSQLIQTGELFF

v_call: TRBV7-9
d_call: TRBD1
j_call: TRBJ2-2
cdr3_nt: TGTGCCAGCAGCGCGGGACAGGGCCTAACCGGGGAGCTGTTTTTT
cdr3_aa: CASSAGQGLTGELFF

v_call: TRBV4-1
d_call: TRBD1
j_call: TRBJ1-6
cdr3_nt: TGCGCCAGCAGCCAAGAAGGGCAGGGGGGTTCACCCCTCCACTTT
cdr3_aa: CASSQEGQGGSPLHF